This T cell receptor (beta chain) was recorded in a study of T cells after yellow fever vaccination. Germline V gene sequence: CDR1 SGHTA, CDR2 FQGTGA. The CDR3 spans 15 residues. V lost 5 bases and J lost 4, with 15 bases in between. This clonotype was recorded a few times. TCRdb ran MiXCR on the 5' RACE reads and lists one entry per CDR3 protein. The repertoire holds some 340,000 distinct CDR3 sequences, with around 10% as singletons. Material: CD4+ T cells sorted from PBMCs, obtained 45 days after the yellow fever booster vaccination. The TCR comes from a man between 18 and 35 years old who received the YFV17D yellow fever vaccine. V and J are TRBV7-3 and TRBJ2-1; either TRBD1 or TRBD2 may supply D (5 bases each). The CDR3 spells CASSRDRSVYNEQFF. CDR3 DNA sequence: TGTGCCAGCAGCCGGGACCGTTCGGTATACAATGAGCAGTTCTTC. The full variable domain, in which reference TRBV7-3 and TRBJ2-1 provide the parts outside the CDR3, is GAGVSQTPSNKVTEKGKYVELRCDPISGHTALYWYRQSLGQGPEFLIYFQGTGAADDSGLPNDRFFAVRPEGSVSTLKIQRTERGDSAVYLCASSRDRSVYNEQFFGPGTRLTVL.